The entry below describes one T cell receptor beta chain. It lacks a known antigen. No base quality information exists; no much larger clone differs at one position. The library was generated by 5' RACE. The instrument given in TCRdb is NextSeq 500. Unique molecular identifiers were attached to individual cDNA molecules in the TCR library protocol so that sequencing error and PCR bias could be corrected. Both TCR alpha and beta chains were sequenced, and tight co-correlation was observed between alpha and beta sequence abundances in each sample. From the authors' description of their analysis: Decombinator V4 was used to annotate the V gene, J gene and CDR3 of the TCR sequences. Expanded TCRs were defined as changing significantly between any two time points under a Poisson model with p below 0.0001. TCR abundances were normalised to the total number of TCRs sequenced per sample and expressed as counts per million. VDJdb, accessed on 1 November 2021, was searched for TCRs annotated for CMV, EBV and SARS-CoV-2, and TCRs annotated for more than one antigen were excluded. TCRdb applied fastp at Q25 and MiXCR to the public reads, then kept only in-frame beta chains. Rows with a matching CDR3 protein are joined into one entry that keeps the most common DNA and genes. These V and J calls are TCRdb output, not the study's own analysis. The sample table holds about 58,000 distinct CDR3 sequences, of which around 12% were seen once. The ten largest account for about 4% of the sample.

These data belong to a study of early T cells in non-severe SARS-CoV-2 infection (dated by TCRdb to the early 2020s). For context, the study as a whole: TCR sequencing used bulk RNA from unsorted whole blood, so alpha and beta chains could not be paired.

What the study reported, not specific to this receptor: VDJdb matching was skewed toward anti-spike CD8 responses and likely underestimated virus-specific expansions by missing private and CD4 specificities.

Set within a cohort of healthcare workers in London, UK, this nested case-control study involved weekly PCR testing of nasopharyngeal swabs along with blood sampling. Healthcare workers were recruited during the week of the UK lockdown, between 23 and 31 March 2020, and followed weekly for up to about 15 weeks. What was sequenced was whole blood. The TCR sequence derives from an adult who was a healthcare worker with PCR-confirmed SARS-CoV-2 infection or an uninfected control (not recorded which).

In nucleotides, the sequence is TGTGCCAGCAGTTTATCGGGATTAGGGATGAACACTGAAGCTTTCTTT. This sequence encodes CASSLSGLGMNTEAFF. The chain joins TRBV27 to TRBJ1-1; the D segment cannot be called with confidence. CDR1 and CDR2, looked up from the germline V gene (reference sequence), are MNHEY and SMNVEV. The cysteine opens and the phenylalanine closes a CDR3 of 16 amino acids. Here the CDR3 DNA is all that survives: 48 bases in frame from base 1. Relative to germline, V is 0 bases shorter and J is 0 bases shorter, with 11 bases between their ends.